What follows are 26 T cell receptor beta chains derived from one specimen sequenced in a study of Graves' ophthalmopathy and Graves' hyperthyroidism. Transcripts of RNA were the source for amplifying TCR beta CDR3 regions. An initial RT-PCR round employing HTBI primers preceded a second-round multiplex PCR. One entry per CDR3 protein results from TCRdb running MiXCR on the multiplex PCR reads. In the table there are about 410,000 distinct CDR3 sequences, 18% of which are singletons. Specimen: peripheral blood. The source of these receptors is a woman aged 18 to 35 with Graves' ophthalmopathy.

This clonotype was counted ten times or more. The CDR3 sequence: CASSPDIGTGQETQYF. The CDR3 DNA is TGCGCCAGCAGCCCCGATATCGGGACGGGGCAAGAGACCCAGTACTTC. The V gene is TRBV4-3, the J gene TRBJ2-5; D tentatively fits TRBD1 or TRBD2 (5 bases each). Germline lookup yields CDR1 LGHNA and CDR2 YSLEER. V was trimmed by 4 bases and J by 2 bases, leaving 17 bases between them. The CDR3 extends over 16 amino acids.

This clonotype was seen at least ten times. This chain links TRBV6-2 or TRBV6-3 with TRBJ2-7; TRBD2 matches 8 bases. V shed 6 bases, J shed 0 bases, and the junction held 7 bases outside the gene matches. The length of the CDR3 is 15 residues. Germline loops: CDR1 MNHEY, CDR2 SVGEGT. This CDR3 is CASRPQRGFSYEQYF. CDR3 DNA sequence: TGTGCCAGCAGACCTCAGCGGGGGTTCTCCTACGAGCAGTACTTC.

This clonotype was recorded only once. The chain joins TRBV6-2 or TRBV6-3 to TRBJ2-3; D unresolved. The CDR3 length is 12 residues. Germline CDR1 MNHEY, CDR2 SVGEGT. The V gene lost 8 bases and the J gene lost 2 bases, with 8 bases spanning the gap. The CDR3 sequence: CASQSTTDTQYF. The CDR3 DNA is TGTGCCAGCCAAAGTACCACAGATACGCAGTATTTT.

This clonotype has only a few counts. The chain recombines TRBV20-1 with TRBJ1-2, with D possibly TRBD1 on 6 matching bases. Germline V gives CDR1 DFQATT, CDR2 SNEGSKA (reference sequence). The CDR3 sequence is 16 residues long. The ends were cut back, 0 bases at V and 4 bases at J, with 18 bases in the middle. CDR3 amino acids: CSARDAGTLDGYGYTF. The CDR3 nucleotides are TGCAGTGCTAGAGATGCCGGGACACTGGATGGCTATGGCTACACCTTC.

The CDR3 DNA follows: TGTGCCACCGACCCGGGGACAGGCACTATTCAGCCCCAGCATTTT. Translated, it gives CATDPGTGTIQPQHF. The chain combines TRBV6-5 with TRBJ1-5, with 8 nucleotides matching TRBD1. Per the germline V gene, CDR1 is MNHEY and CDR2 is SVGAGI. V was clipped by 10 bases and J by 6 bases; unmatched bases: 14. This CDR3 has 15 residues.

This chain joins TRBV6-5 and TRBJ2-7; no definite D call. The CDR3 is 14 amino acids. V was pared by 2 bases and J by 1 base, with 9 bases between. The germline V gene encodes CDR1 MNHEY and CDR2 SVGAGI. CDR3 sequence (DNA): TGTGCCAGCAGTTACCAACAGCTTTCCTACGAGCAGTACTTC. This codes for CASSYQQLSYEQYF.

A few counts support this clonotype. J is TRBJ2-5 and V is TRBV7-8; D remains ambiguous. Trimming took 2 bases from V and 7 from J, leaving 11 bases between them. The germline CDR1 and CDR2 sequences are SGHVS and FQNEAQ. The CDR3 spans 13 residues. The CDR3 loop reads CASSLMQDGTQYF. The CDR3 nucleotides are TGTGCCAGCAGCTTAATGCAGGATGGGACCCAGTACTTC.

This clonotype was seen repeatedly, ten times or more. The chain uses TRBV7-3 and TRBJ2-5, with 9 bases identical to TRBD2. V was clipped by 5 bases and J by 7 bases; unmatched bases: 14. Germline values: CDR1 SGHTA, CDR2 FQGTGA. CDR3 size: 16 residues. The CDR3 region has the DNA TGTGCCAGCAGCCCGAACCGGCGGGGGGGCCAGGCGACCCAGTACTTC. Its translation: CASSPNRRGGQATQYF.

This clonotype was seen many times. The chain joins TRBV20-1 to TRBJ2-4; D is possibly TRBD2 (5 bases). The CDR3 spans 15 residues. V was trimmed by 0 bases and J by 1 base, leaving 10 bases between them. Germline V gene data show CDR1 as DFQATT and CDR2 as SNEGSKA (reference sequence). The CDR3 sequence is CSARDPGVAKNIQYF. The CDR3 coding sequence is TGCAGTGCTAGAGACCCCGGGGTGGCCAAAAACATTCAGTACTTC.

The sample holds many counts of this clonotype. A junction boundary mismatches the germline segment, possibly from a read error. The chain has TRBV27 and TRBJ2-1, with D tentatively TRBD1 or TRBD2 (5 bases each). This CDR3 has 11 amino acids. From germline, CDR1 is MNHEY and CDR2 SMNVEV (reference sequence). The CDR3 DNA reads as TGTGCCAGCAGTCGGGACCTTGAGGAGTTCTTC. Amino acids: CASSRDLEEFF.

In this sample, this clonotype turned up many times. The rearrangement joins TRBV5-1 to TRBJ2-7; 7 nucleotides align to TRBD1. Germline-derived CDR1 and CDR2 are SGHRS and YFSETQ. J gave up 2 bases and V 2 bases, and 4 bases lay outside the gene matches. The CDR3 extends over 14 amino acids. The CDR3 DNA reads TGCGCCAGCAGCTTCGGACAGGTGACCTACGAGCAGTACTTC. This gives the protein CASSFGQVTYEQYF.

The sample holds many counts of this clonotype. A much larger clone differs by one base, so this may be a read error. J is TRBJ1-6 and V is TRBV6-1; D is uncertain. The CDR3 covers 12 residues. The V end was cut by 8 bases, the J end by 9 bases, with 11 bases between. From germline, CDR1 is MNHNS and CDR2 SASEGT. For the CDR3, the DNA is TGTGCCAGCGGCCGGGATAGTTCACCCCTCCACTTT. It specifies CASGRDSSPLHF.

The V and J genes are TRBV20-1 and TRBJ1-1; the D is unclear. Deletions cut 5 bases from V and 3 bases from J, with 19 bases between. The V gene's germline CDR1 is DFQATT and CDR2 SNEGSKA (reference sequence). This CDR3 spans 15 amino acids. The CDR3, as DNA: TGCAGTGCTGACACCTCAGGCACCGGGGACACTGAAGCTTTCTTT. It is translated as CSADTSGTGDTEAFF.

In this sample, this clonotype turned up many times. The chain links TRBV30 to TRBJ1-1; perhaps TRBD1 as D (6 bases). The CDR3 sequence is 12 residues long. Germline V CDR1 and CDR2: GTSNPN, SVGIG (reference sequence). V gave up 4 bases and J gave up 4 bases, with 10 bases separating them. The CDR3 loop reads CAWKDRSTEAFF. The DNA of the CDR3 is TGTGCCTGGAAGGACAGAAGCACTGAAGCTTTCTTT.

There are many counts of this clonotype. The chain uses TRBV27 and TRBJ2-5, with 11 bases lining up with TRBD2. V lost 6 bases and J lost 2; bases outside the gene matches: 2. The germline V gene encodes CDR1 MNHEY and CDR2 SMNVEV (reference sequence). This CDR3 is built from 14 residues. The CDR3 sequence: CASSRLAGQETQYF. The CDR3 DNA sequence: TGTGCCAGCAGCAGACTAGCGGGGCAAGAGACCCAGTACTTC.

The chain uses TRBV6-5 and TRBJ2-5, with 9 bases that match TRBD1. V lost 8 bases, J lost 5 bases, and 6 bases stayed unmatched. Germline CDR1 and CDR2: MNHEY and SVGAGI. The CDR3 spans 13 residues. The CDR3 sequence: CASVGTGRETQYF. The CDR3, as DNA: TGTGCCAGCGTTGGGACAGGGCGGGAGACCCAGTACTTC.

The CDR3 is CSVEESLRDTEAFF. The DNA for the CDR3 is TGCAGCGTTGAAGAGTCCCTGAGGGACACTGAAGCTTTCTTT. The V gene is TRBV29-1, the J gene TRBJ1-1; no definite D call. This CDR3 spans 14 amino acids. Germline-derived CDR1 and CDR2 are SQVTM and ANQGSEA. The germline V and J ends were trimmed by 0 bases and 3 bases, with 11 bases remaining between them.

This clonotype was detected ten times or more. The chain uses TRBV6-5 and TRBJ1-5; the D is unclear. This CDR3 has 13 amino acids. The germline V gene has CDR1 MNHEY and CDR2 SVGAGI. V dropped 4 bases and J dropped 3 bases, with 7 bases sitting between them. The CDR3: CASSFENNQPQHF. For the CDR3, the DNA is TGTGCCAGCAGTTTTGAAAACAATCAGCCCCAGCATTTT.

Many counts were recorded for this clonotype. V usage is TRBV10-3 and J usage is TRBJ2-2, with a possible D match to TRBD2 (5 bases). The CDR3 length is 16 residues. V was pared by 10 bases and J by 3 bases, with 21 bases between. Germline CDR1 reads ENHRY; CDR2 reads SYGVKD. CDR3: CATLQRPLGDTGELFF. The CDR3, as DNA: TGTGCCACCCTCCAAAGACCCCTCGGGGACACCGGGGAGCTGTTTTTT.

This clonotype was counted many times. The CDR3 is CASSSRELAGTNTGELFF. CDR3 coding DNA: TGTGCCAGCAGCTCGAGGGAATTGGCGGGGACGAACACCGGGGAGCTGTTTTTT. V gene TRBV11-2 combines with J gene TRBJ2-2; weak D call: TRBD2 (6 bases). V was shortened by 4 bases and J by 0 bases, with 18 bases between the two germline ends. The CDR3 sequence is 18 residues long. CDR1 and CDR2 from the germline V gene are SGHAT and FQNNGV.

This clonotype was found many times. Since a much larger clone is just one base distant, this may be a read error. This sequence joins TRBV12-3 or TRBV12-4 and TRBJ2-5; D is unclear. There are 13 residues in the CDR3. V shed 5 bases and J shed 6 bases, with 13 bases lying between them. CDR3 region: CASSLFSEKTQYF. CDR3 coding DNA: TGTGCCAGCAGTCTCTTCTCGGAGAAGACCCAGTACTTC.

The CDR3 DNA reads TGTGCCAGCAGTTTCCCTGACCGCGTTGGGGAAGCTTTCTTT. This encodes CASSFPDRVGEAFF. J is TRBJ1-1 and V is TRBV28; D gene uncertain. V dropped 3 bases and J dropped 8 bases, with 16 bases sitting between them. The CDR3 sequence is 14 residues long. Germline CDR1 MDHEN, CDR2 SYDVKM.

This clonotype was found many times. The chain employs TRBV7-8 and TRBJ1-5; 8 bases agree with TRBD1. Losses at the gene ends were 2 bases for V and 2 bases for J; bases not matched to a gene: 8. CDR1 and CDR2 (germline): SGHVS, FQNEAQ. This CDR3 has 17 residues. CDR3 DNA sequence: TGTGCCAGCAGCTTAAGGCAGGGGGCCGATGGCAATCAGCCCCAGCATTTT. This gives the protein CASSLRQGADGNQPQHF.

Remarks on this clonotype: A junction end diverges from the germline sequence, so it may reflect a read error. The CDR3 nucleotides are TGTGCCAGCAGGGATGTCCGACAGGTTTACGAACAGTGCTTC. Protein product: CASRDVRQVYEQCF. This sequence joins TRBV6-2 or TRBV6-3 and TRBJ2-7; possibly TRBD1 for D (6 bases). This CDR3 has 14 amino acids. Germline V gene sequence: CDR1 MNHEY, CDR2 SVGEGT.

This clonotype was seen many times. The chain joins TRBV6-4 to TRBJ1-1; TRBD1 matches 10 bases. The germline V gene has CDR1 MRHNA and CDR2 SNTAGT. The CDR3 totals 17 residues. V trimming: 2 bases; J trimming: 1 base; junction bases outside the gene matches: 7. The CDR3 here is CASSDPWWTGGNTEAFF. The CDR3, as DNA: TGTGCCAGCAGTGACCCGTGGTGGACAGGGGGGAACACTGAAGCTTTCTTT.

This chain connects TRBV28 to TRBJ2-7; 8 nucleotides match TRBD1. From germline, CDR1 is MDHEN and CDR2 SYDVKM. The CDR3 is 16 amino acids. V lost 3 bases to trimming and J lost 2 bases; unmatched junction nucleotides: 9. For the CDR3, the DNA is TGTGCCAGCAGTTTCGAAGGGGAGACAGGGGCCTACGAGCAGTACTTC. Translation gives CASSFEGETGAYEQYF.